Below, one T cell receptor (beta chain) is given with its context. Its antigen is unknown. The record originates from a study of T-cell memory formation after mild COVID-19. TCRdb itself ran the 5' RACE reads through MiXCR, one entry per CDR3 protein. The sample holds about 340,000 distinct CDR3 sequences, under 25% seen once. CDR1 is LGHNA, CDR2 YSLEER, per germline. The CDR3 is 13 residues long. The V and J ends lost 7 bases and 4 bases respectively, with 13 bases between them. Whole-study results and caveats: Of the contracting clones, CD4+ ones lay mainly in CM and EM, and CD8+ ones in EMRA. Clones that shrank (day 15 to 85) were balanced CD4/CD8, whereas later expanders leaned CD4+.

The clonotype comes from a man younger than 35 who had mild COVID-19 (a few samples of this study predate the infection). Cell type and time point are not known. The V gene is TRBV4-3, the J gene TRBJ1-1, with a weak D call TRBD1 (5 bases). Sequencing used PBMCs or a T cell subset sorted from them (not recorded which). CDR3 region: CASNVGRGTEAFF. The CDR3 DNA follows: TGCGCCAGCAATGTAGGGAGGGGCACTGAAGCTTTCTTT.